Listed here are 10 T cell receptor beta chains from one sample, sequenced in a study of vaccination and CD4 T cells after COVID-19. These receptors have no identified antigens. The assay that was used to sequence DNA from cultured CD4+ T cells was the Oncomine TCR Beta short-read assay. In TCRdb, the PCR reads were re-called with MiXCR into one record per CDR3 protein. The sample lists approximately 16,000 distinct CDR3 sequences, about 28% occurring once. The treatment was: approximately 11-day PBMC culture with coronavirus spike peptide pools or control peptides (ViraFEST assay). Sample: cultured CD4+ T cells from blood. The receptors originated from a human donor with COVID-19.

In this sample, this clonotype turned up a few times. The V gene is TRBV19, the J gene TRBJ2-3; TRBD1 matches at 7 bases. The germline V gene encodes CDR1 LNHDA and CDR2 SQIVND (reference sequence). V lost 5 bases to trimming and J lost 1 base; unmatched junction nucleotides: 0. This CDR3 has 13 amino acids. CDR3 protein: CASSQGGTDTQYF. The CDR3 DNA reads TGTGCCAGTAGTCAGGGGGGCACAGATACGCAGTATTTT.

The chain carries TRBV20-1 and TRBJ2-5; 9 nucleotides agree with TRBD1. The CDR3 contains 16 residues. Germline lookup yields CDR1 DFQATT and CDR2 SNEGSKA (reference sequence). V was clipped by 3 bases and J by 5 bases; unmatched bases: 13. The CDR3 is CSASWGKGTGLETQYF. CDR3 DNA: TGCAGTGCTAGTTGGGGGAAAGGGACAGGGTTGGAGACCCAGTACTTC.

V gene TRBV11-1 combines with J gene TRBJ1-1; 9 bases are shared with TRBD1. The ends lost 3 bases at V and 11 bases at J; junction bases unmatched: 7. This CDR3 contains 13 residues. The germline gives CDR1 SGHAT, CDR2 FQDESV (reference sequence). The CDR3 loop reads CASSFNRDRAAFF. In DNA, the CDR3 is TGTGCCAGCAGCTTCAACCGGGACAGGGCTGCTTTCTTT.

Within the sample, this clonotype is medium-sized. The gene calls are TRBV15 and TRBJ1-4; D might be TRBD1 (6 bases). The length of the CDR3 is 13 residues. Trimming shortened V by 1 base and J by 15 bases, and 15 bases separated the two germline ends. From germline, CDR1 is LNHNV and CDR2 YYDKDF (reference sequence). The CDR3 here is CATSRGGARRVFF. The DNA of the CDR3 is TGTGCCACCAGCAGAGGGGGGGCGCGTCGGGTGTTTTTT.

This chain joins TRBV21-1 and TRBJ2-1; the table's D call of TRBD2 was not tested on the DNA. TRBV21-1 is a pseudogene. The CDR3 contains 17 residues. The CDR3 sequence is CASRPGGCSGGPQEQFF. In DNA form, the CDR3 reads TGTGCCAGCAGGCCCGGAGGGTGTAGCGGGGGGCCTCAGGAGCAGTTCTTC.

Turning to this clonotype: A much more abundant neighbour one base away suggests this may be a read error. CDR3 residues: CASSESRGYGYTF. CDR3 DNA sequence: TGTGCCAGCAGTGAATCAAGGGGGTATGGCTACACCTTC. The rearrangement links TRBV6-1 to TRBJ1-2, with D perhaps TRBD1 (6 bases). CDR1 is MNHNS, CDR2 SASEGT, per germline. This CDR3 is 13 amino acids long. Trimming pared 2 bases from V and 5 bases from J, leaving 9 bases between.

V and J are TRBV6-1 and TRBJ2-2; possible D gene TRBD2, 5 bases. CDR1 MNHNS and CDR2 SASEGT come from the germline V gene. The germline V and J ends were trimmed by 0 bases and 4 bases, with 15 bases remaining between them. This CDR3 region has 17 residues. The CDR3 region has the DNA TGTGCCAGCAGTGAAGCGCGGCCGTACGAGGGCACCGGGGAGCTGTTTTTT. Protein product: CASSEARPYEGTGELFF.

V is TRBV20-1 and J is TRBJ2-7, with a possible D match to TRBD2 (6 bases). CDR3 size: 13 residues. V lost 6 bases and J lost 3, with 15 bases in between. Germline CDR1 reads DFQATT; CDR2 reads SNEGSKA (reference sequence). CDR3 region: CSAPHGGGYEQYF. The CDR3 DNA follows: TGCAGTGCCCCCCACGGGGGTGGCTACGAGCAGTACTTC.

Sample share makes this clonotype medium-sized (0.01 to 0.1%). V is TRBV7-6 and J is TRBJ1-5; D possibly corresponds to TRBD1 (5 bases). This CDR3 is 16 amino acids long. Trimming pared 2 bases from V and 0 bases from J, leaving 11 bases between. The germline CDR1 and CDR2 sequences are SGHVS and FNYEAQ. The CDR3 region has the DNA TGTGCCAGCAGCTTATTTGGGGGGGGTAGCAATCAGCCCCAGCATTTT. It translates to CASSLFGGGSNQPQHF.

This clonotype has just a few counts. CDR3 nucleotides: TGTGCCAGTAAGGGCGAGGCCGCTTCTAACTATGGCTACACCTTC. Translation gives CASKGEAASNYGYTF. The rearrangement joins TRBV19 to TRBJ1-2, with D unclear. Per the germline V gene, CDR1 is LNHDA and CDR2 is SQIVND (reference sequence). The CDR3 is made up of 15 amino acids. The ends were cut back, 7 bases at V and 0 bases at J, with 15 bases in the middle.